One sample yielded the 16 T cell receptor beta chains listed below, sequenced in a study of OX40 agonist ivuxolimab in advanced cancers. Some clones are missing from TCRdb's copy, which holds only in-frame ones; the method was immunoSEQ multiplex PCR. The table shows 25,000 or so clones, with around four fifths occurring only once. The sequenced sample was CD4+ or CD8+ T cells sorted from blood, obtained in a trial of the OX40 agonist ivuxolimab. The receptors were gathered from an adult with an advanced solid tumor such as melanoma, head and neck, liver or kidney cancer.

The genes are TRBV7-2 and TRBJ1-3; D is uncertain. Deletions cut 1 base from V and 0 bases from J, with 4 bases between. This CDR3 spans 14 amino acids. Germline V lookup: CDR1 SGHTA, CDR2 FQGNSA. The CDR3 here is CASSLGVSGNTIYF. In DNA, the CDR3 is TGTGCCAGCAGCTTAGGAGTCTCTGGAAACACCATATATTTT.

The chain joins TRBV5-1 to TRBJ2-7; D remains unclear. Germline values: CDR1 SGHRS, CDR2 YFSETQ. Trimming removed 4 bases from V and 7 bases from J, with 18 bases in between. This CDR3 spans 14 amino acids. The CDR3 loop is CASSRAGSTREQYF. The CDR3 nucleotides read TGCGCCAGCAGCCGTGCCGGGTCAACTCGGGAGCAGTACTTC.

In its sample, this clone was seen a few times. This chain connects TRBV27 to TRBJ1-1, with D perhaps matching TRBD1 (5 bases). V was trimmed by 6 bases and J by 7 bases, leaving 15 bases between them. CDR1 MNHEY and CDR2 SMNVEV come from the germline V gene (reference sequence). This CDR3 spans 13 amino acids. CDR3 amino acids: CASRGTANHEAFF. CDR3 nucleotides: TGTGCCAGCAGGGGGACGGCCAACCATGAAGCTTTCTTT.

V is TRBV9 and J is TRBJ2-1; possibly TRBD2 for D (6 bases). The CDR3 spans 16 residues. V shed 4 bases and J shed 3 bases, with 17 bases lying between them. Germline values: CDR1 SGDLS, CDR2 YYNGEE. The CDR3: CASSLHSRGDYNEQFF. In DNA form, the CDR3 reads TGTGCCAGCAGCCTCCACTCCCGCGGGGACTACAATGAGCAGTTCTTC.

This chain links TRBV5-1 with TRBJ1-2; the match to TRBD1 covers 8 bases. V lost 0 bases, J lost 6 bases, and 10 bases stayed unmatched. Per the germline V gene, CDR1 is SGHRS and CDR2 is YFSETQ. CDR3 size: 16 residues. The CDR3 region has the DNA TGCGCCAGCAGCTTGGACCATACAGGGGGGGTCGATGGCTACACCTTC. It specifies CASSLDHTGGVDGYTF.

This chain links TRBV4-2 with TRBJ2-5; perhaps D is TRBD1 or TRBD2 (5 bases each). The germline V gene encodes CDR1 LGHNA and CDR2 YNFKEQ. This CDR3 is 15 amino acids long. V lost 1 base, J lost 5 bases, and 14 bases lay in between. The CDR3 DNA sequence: TGTGCCAGCAGCCAAGGGGACGGATCGAGGGAGACCCAGTACTTC. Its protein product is CASSQGDGSRETQYF.

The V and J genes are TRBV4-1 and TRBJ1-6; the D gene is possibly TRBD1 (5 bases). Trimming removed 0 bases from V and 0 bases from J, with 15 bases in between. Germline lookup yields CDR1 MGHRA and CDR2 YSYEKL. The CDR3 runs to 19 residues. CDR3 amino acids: CASSQDGGQASSYNSPLHF. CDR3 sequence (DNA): TGCGCCAGCAGCCAAGATGGGGGTCAGGCGAGCTCCTATAATTCACCCCTCCACTTT.

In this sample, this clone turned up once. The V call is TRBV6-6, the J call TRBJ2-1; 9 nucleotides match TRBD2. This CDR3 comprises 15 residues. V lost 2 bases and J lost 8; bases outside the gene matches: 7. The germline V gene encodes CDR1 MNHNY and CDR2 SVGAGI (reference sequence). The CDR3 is CASSYGTSSGHEQFF. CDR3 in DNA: TGTGCCAGCAGTTACGGGACTAGCAGTGGGCATGAGCAGTTCTTC.

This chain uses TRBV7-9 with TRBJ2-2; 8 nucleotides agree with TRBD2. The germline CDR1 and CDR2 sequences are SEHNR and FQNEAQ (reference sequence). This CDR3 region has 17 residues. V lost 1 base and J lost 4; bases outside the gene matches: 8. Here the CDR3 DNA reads TGTGCCAGCAGCTTAGTCGGCGGGAGCGGGAGCACCGGGGAGCTGTTTTTT. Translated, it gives CASSLVGGSGSTGELFF.

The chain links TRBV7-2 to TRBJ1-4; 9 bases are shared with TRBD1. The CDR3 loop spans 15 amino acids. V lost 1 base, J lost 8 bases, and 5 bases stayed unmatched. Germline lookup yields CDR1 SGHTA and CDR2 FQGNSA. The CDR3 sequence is CASSLVGTGKEKLFF. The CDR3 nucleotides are TGTGCCAGCAGCTTAGTGGGGACAGGGAAAGAAAAACTGTTTTTT.

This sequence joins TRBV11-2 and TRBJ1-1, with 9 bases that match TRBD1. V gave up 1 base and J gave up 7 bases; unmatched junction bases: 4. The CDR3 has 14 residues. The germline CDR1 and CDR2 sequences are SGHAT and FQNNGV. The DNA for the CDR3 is TGTGCCAGCAGCTTAGGGGGACAGGGCCTTGAAGCTTTCTTT. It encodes CASSLGGQGLEAFF.

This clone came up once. CDR3 coding DNA: TGTGCCAGCAGCTTAAATGCGGGACCGGGGAATGAGCAGTTCTTC. The encoded protein is CASSLNAGPGNEQFF. This chain uses TRBV7-3 with TRBJ2-1, with D tentatively TRBD2 (6 bases). CDR1 and CDR2 from the germline V gene are SGHTA and FQGTGA. CDR3 length: 15 residues. V was cut by 1 base and J by 7 bases, with 14 bases left in between. Based on the CDR3 plus reference TRBV7-3 and TRBJ2-1, the full variable domain is GAGVSQTPSNKVTEKGKYVELRCDPISGHTALYWYRQSLGQGPEFLIYFQGTGAADDSGLPNDRFFAVRPEGSVSTLKIQRTERGDSAVYLCASSLNAGPGNEQFFGPGTRLTVL.

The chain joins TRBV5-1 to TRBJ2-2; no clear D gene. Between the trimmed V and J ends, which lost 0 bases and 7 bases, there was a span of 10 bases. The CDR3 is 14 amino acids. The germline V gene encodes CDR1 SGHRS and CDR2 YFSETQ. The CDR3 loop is CASSLDPAGGELFF. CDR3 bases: TGCGCCAGCAGCTTGGATCCCGCTGGCGGGGAGCTGTTTTTT.

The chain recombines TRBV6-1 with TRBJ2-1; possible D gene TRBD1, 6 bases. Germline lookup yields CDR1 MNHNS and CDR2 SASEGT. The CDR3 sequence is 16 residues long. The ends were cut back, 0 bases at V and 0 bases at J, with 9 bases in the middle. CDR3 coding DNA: TGTGCCAGCAGTGAAGCGATCAGGGGCTCCTACAATGAGCAGTTCTTC. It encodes CASSEAIRGSYNEQFF.

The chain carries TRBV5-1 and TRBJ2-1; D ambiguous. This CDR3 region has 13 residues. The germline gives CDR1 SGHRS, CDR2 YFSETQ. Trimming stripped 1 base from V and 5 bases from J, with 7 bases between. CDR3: CASSLSADNEQFF. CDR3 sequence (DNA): TGCGCCAGCAGCTTGTCAGCCGACAATGAGCAGTTCTTC.

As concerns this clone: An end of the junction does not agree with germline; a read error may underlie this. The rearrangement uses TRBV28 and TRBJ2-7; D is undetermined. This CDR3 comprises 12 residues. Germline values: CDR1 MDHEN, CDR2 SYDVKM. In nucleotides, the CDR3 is TGTGCCGGCAGCCCCTCTAGGAACGAGCAGTACTTC. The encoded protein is CAGSPSRNEQYF.